This TCR beta chain was captured by sequencing in a study of T cell responses to AZD1222 COVID-19 vaccine. Across the study: Pooled together were second doses at about 4 or about 12 weeks.

Trimming cost V 0 bases and J 4 bases, with 12 bases left between them. Germline values: CDR1 LNHNV, CDR2 YYDKDF (reference sequence). The CDR3 length is 15 residues. The study, taken as a whole, reports: Spike regions recognized by vaccine-associated CD4 TCRs spanned the protein, led by 160-218 and 743-854. Sampled repertoires all dated from after the peak T cell response.

A note on this clone: Its target is unknown.

Sequenced by immunoSEQ multiplex PCR; TCRdb stores in-frame clones only, minus some. The sample includes some 100,000 clones, about 88% of them seen just once. The sample in question was peripheral blood, obtained on day 0 of AZD1222 vaccination. The chain links TRBV15 to TRBJ1-1; TRBD1 might be the D (5 bases). The source is an adult in good health. CDR3 DNA: TGTGCCACCAGCAGAGATATGGGGCTGGGCACTGAAGCTTTCTTT. This translates into CATSRDMGLGTEAFF. Together with reference TRBV15 and TRBJ1-1, the CDR3 gives the full variable domain: DAMVIQNPRYQVTQFGKPVTLSCSQTLNHNVMYWYQQKSSQAPKLLFHYYDKDFNNEADTPDNFQSRRPNTSFCFLDIRSPGLGDTAMYLCATSRDMGLGTEAFFGQGTRLTVV.